The source of this T cell receptor beta chain is a study of response to subunit inactivated influenza vaccine. Whole-study findings and limits: Few additional T cells are recruited per seasonal influenza vaccination, authors suggested.

TCRdb used MiXCR to reprocess the RT-PCR reads, holding one entry per CDR3 protein. This repertoire shows under 750,000 distinct CDR3 sequences, roughly 12% found once; its top ten account for about a tenth. On this clonotype: Its antigen is currently unknown.

V lost 4 bases, J lost 7 bases, and 8 bases lay in between. This CDR3 region has 11 residues. Germline CDR1 reads DFQATT; CDR2 reads SNEGSKA (reference sequence). This specimen consisted of PBMCs from blood, obtained on the day of vaccination. V gene TRBV20-1 combines with J gene TRBJ2-1; no definite D call. The receptor was derived from a man over 45 who received an inactivated influenza vaccine. CDR3 DNA: TGCAGTGCTATCTATCTGAATGAGCAGTTCTTC. Protein: CSAIYLNEQFF.